The rows below give T cell receptor beta chains drawn from one sample of a study of blood T cell repertoires in COVID-19. Sequenced by immunoSEQ multiplex PCR; TCRdb stores in-frame clones only, minus some. The sample lists 110,000 or so clones; 65% to 80% were seen once. Sequencing was carried out using peripheral blood. Source of these receptors: a man aged 50 to 60 with acute or convalescent COVID-19. The CDR3 runs from the conserved cysteine through the conserved F or W. The D gene is left open where the match is weak. The size entry is marked missing in some rows and otherwise reads once, few, many or a size class.

D gene	V gene	J gene	clone size	CDR3 protein	CDR3 DNA
NA	TRBV4-1	TRBJ2-5	NA	CASSQEGREETQYF	TGCGCCAGCAGCCAAGAAGGCAGGGAAGAGACCCAGTACTTC
TRBD2	TRBV4-2	TRBJ2-3	NA	CASSEKLAGDSVDTQYF	TGTGCCAGCAGCGAAAAACTAGCGGGAGACTCGGTGGATACGCAGTATTTT
NA	TRBV2	TRBJ2-2	NA	CASSERGLGGELFF	TGTGCCAGCAGTGAGAGAGGGTTGGGCGGGGAGCTGTTTTTT
NA	TRBV2	TRBJ2-2	NA	CASVYGGLDTGELFF	TGTGCCAGCGTCTACGGAGGGTTGGACACCGGGGAGCTGTTTTTT
TRBD1	TRBV28	TRBJ1-2	NA	CASSGDRVIYGYTF	TGTGCCAGCAGTGGAGACAGGGTTATTTATGGCTACACCTTC
TRBD2	TRBV7-8	TRBJ2-1	NA	CASSSFGTSSNEQFF	TGTGCCAGCAGCTCGTTCGGGACTAGCAGCAATGAGCAGTTCTTC
NA	TRBV5-1	TRBJ2-5	once	CASSLTGNQETQYF	TGCGCCAGCAGCTTAACAGGGAACCAAGAGACCCAGTACTTC
NA	TRBV7-2	TRBJ2-6	NA	CASSLIYSGANVLTF	TGTGCCAGCAGCTTAATTTATTCTGGGGCCAACGTCCTGACTTTC
TRBD1	TRBV25-1	TRBJ1-4	few	CASSEYTGQANEKLFF	TGTGCCAGCAGTGAATATACGGGACAGGCTAATGAAAAACTGTTTTTT
TRBD1	TRBV20-1	TRBJ1-6	NA	CSASDRVNSPLHF	TGCAGTGCTAGTGACAGGGTAAATTCACCCCTCCACTTT
NA	TRBV6-1	TRBJ1-3	NA	CASSGRHQTTGNTIYF	TGTGCCAGCAGTGGCCGACATCAGACCACTGGAAACACCATATATTTT
NA	TRBV2	TRBJ2-2	NA	CTSSGWGLKNTGELFF	TGTACCAGCAGTGGATGGGGGCTTAAGAACACCGGGGAGCTGTTTTTT
TRBD1	TRBV2	TRBJ2-2	NA	CASSARGTGELFF	TGTGCCAGCAGCGCCAGGGGGACCGGGGAGCTGTTTTTT
NA	TRBV14	TRBJ2-1	NA	CASSQFGTGKYNEQFF	TGTGCCAGCAGCCAGTTCGGGACTGGGAAATACAATGAGCAGTTCTTC
TRBD2	TRBV10-2	TRBJ2-1	NA	CASEIAGGQNEQFF	TGCGCCAGCGAGATAGCGGGAGGGCAAAATGAGCAGTTCTTC
TRBD1	TRBV15	TRBJ2-7	once	CATSRDGPPTGFQYEQYF	TGTGCCACCAGCAGAGATGGCCCCCCGACAGGGTTTCAGTACGAGCAGTACTTC
NA	TRBV19	TRBJ1-5	NA	CASRPSGIPWQPQHF	TGTGCCAGTAGGCCCTCCGGGATCCCTTGGCAGCCCCAGCATTTT
TRBD2	TRBV27	TRBJ2-3	NA	CASSPVGLAGGSTDTQYF	TGTGCCAGCAGTCCAGTTGGACTAGCGGGGGGGTCCACAGATACGCAGTATTTT
NA	TRBV7-9	TRBJ2-6	NA	CASSLLGQSGANVLTF	TGTGCCAGCAGCTTGCTAGGTCAGTCTGGGGCCAACGTCCTGACTTTC
NA	TRBV7-9	TRBJ2-7	NA	CASSPEGDYEQYF	TGTGCCAGCAGCCCAGAAGGAGACTACGAGCAGTACTTC
TRBD2	TRBV5-4	TRBJ2-1	once	CASSLSSGGDEQFF	TGTGCCAGCAGCTTGTCTAGCGGGGGGGATGAGCAGTTCTTC
TRBD1	TRBV7-8	TRBJ1-5	few	CASSLGIQGLQPQHF	TGTGCCAGCAGCTTGGGGATACAGGGGTTACAGCCCCAGCATTTT
TRBD1	TRBV9	TRBJ2-5	NA	CASSSLGQGQETQYF	TGTGCCAGCAGCTCGCTGGGACAGGGGCAAGAGACCCAGTACTTC
NA	TRBV2	TRBJ1-1	once	CASSERREAFF	TGTGCCAGCAGTGAAAGGCGGGAAGCTTTCTTT
NA	TRBV5-1	TRBJ2-5	few	CASSLKAGWETQYF	TGCGCCAGCAGCTTGAAGGCAGGGTGGGAGACCCAGTACTTC
TRBD1	TRBV7-9	TRBJ1-3	NA	CASSLTQGAGNTIYF	TGTGCCAGCAGCTTAACTCAGGGGGCTGGAAACACCATATATTTT
NA	TRBV28	TRBJ1-1	NA	CASSGRALGAFF	TGTGCCAGCAGCGGGAGAGCCCTGGGTGCTTTCTTT
NA	TRBV5-4	TRBJ2-2	NA	CASSFTGTGELFF	TGTGCCAGCAGCTTTACGGGCACCGGGGAGCTGTTTTTT
NA	TRBV4-2	TRBJ1-6	NA	CASSQERDSPLHF	TGTGCCAGCAGCCAAGAGAGGGATTCACCCCTCCACTTT
NA	TRBV6-5	TRBJ2-3	NA	CASSSDRQVTQYF	TGTGCCAGCAGTTCGGACAGACAGGTTACGCAGTATTTT
TRBD1	TRBV19	TRBJ1-5	NA	CASSPGTGSDSNQPQHF	TGTGCCAGTAGTCCAGGGACAGGGAGTGATAGCAATCAGCCCCAGCATTTT
NA	TRBV27	TRBJ2-7	NA	CASSLIAGTSSYEQYF	TGTGCCAGCAGTCTCATCGCCGGCACTAGCTCCTACGAGCAGTACTTC
NA	TRBV7-8	TRBJ1-5	NA	CASSLARQGNQPQHF	TGTGCCAGCAGCTTAGCGCGGCAGGGGAATCAGCCCCAGCATTTT
TRBD1	TRBV2	TRBJ2-3	NA	CASSPDRGADTQYF	TGTGCCAGCAGCCCGGACAGGGGGGCAGATACGCAGTATTTT
TRBD1	TRBV24-1	TRBJ1-1	NA	CATSDSRTGPGTEAFF	TGTGCCACCAGTGATTCAAGGACAGGTCCAGGGACTGAAGCTTTCTTT
NA	TRBV6-1	TRBJ1-1	NA	CASSEARVGAFF	TGTGCCAGCAGTGAAGCCAGGGTTGGGGCTTTCTTT
TRBD2	TRBV24-1	TRBJ2-1	NA	CATSASGKWDEQFF	TGTGCCACCAGTGCCAGCGGGAAATGGGATGAGCAGTTCTTC
NA	TRBV5-5	TRBJ1-5	NA	CASSLIGGDSNQPQHF	TGTGCCAGCAGCTTGATTGGGGGGGATAGCAATCAGCCCCAGCATTTT
NA	TRBV6-1	TRBJ2-7	NA	CASSEKLPLAQYF	TGTGCCAGCAGTGAAAAACTTCCTCTTGCGCAGTACTTC
NA	TRBV2	TRBJ1-2	NA	CASSVDSNYGYTF	TGTGCCAGCAGTGTCGACTCGAACTATGGCTACACCTTC
NA	TRBV4-1	TRBJ1-4	NA	CASSQEGVEGVSEKLFF	TGCGCCAGCAGCCAAGAGGGAGTTGAGGGGGTATCGGAAAAACTGTTTTTT
NA	TRBV18	TRBJ1-1	NA	CASSPQGGNTEAFF	TGTGCCAGCTCACCCCAAGGAGGGAACACTGAAGCTTTCTTT
NA	TRBV5-4	TRBJ2-6	NA	CASSLGPYSSGANVLTF	TGTGCCAGCAGCTTGGGCCCCTACAGCTCTGGGGCCAACGTCCTGACTTTC
TRBD1	TRBV11-2	TRBJ2-7	NA	CASSLSGQGSDEQYF	TGTGCCAGCAGCTTATCAGGACAGGGCTCCGACGAGCAGTACTTC
TRBD1	TRBV19	TRBJ2-5	NA	CASSIRTGGETQYF	TGTGCCAGTAGTATTCGGACAGGGGGAGAGACCCAGTACTTC
NA	TRBV7-2	TRBJ2-7	NA	CASSLEEGAYEQYF	TGTGCCAGCAGCTTAGAAGAGGGAGCCTACGAGCAGTACTTC
TRBD1	TRBV5-1	TRBJ2-7	NA	CASSFLGQNYEQYF	TGCGCCAGCAGCTTTCTGGGACAGAACTACGAGCAGTACTTC
TRBD2	TRBV5-4	TRBJ2-1	NA	CASSPGLAVYNEQFF	TGTGCCAGCAGCCCGGGACTAGCGGTTTACAATGAGCAGTTCTTC